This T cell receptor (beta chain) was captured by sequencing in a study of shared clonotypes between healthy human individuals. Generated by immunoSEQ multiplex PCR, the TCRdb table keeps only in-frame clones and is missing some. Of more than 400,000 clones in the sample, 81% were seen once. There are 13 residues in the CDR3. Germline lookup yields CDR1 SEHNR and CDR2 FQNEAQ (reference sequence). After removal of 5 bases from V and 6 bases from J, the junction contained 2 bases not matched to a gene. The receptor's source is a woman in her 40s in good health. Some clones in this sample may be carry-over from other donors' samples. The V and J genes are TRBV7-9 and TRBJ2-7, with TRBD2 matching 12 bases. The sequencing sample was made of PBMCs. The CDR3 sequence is CASSLTSGSEQYF. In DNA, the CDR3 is TGTGCCAGCAGCCTGACTAGCGGGAGCGAGCAGTACTTC.